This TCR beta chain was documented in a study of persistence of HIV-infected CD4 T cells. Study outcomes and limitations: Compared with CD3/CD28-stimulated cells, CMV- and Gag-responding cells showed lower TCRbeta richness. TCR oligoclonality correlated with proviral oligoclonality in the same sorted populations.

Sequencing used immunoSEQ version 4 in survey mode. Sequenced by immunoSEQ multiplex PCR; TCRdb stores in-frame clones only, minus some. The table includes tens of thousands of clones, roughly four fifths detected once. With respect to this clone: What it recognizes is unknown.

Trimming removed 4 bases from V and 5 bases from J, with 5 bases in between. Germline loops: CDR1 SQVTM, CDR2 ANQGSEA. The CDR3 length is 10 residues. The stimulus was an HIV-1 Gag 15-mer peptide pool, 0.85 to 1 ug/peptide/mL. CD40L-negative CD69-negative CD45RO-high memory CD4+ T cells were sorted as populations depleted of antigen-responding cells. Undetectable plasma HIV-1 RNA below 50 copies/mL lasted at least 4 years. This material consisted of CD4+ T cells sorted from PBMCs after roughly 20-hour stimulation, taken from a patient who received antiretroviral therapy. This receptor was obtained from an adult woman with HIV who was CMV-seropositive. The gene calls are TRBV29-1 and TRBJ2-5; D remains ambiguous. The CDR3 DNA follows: TGCAGCGTTGCGGTGGAGACCCAGTACTTC. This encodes CSVAVETQYF.